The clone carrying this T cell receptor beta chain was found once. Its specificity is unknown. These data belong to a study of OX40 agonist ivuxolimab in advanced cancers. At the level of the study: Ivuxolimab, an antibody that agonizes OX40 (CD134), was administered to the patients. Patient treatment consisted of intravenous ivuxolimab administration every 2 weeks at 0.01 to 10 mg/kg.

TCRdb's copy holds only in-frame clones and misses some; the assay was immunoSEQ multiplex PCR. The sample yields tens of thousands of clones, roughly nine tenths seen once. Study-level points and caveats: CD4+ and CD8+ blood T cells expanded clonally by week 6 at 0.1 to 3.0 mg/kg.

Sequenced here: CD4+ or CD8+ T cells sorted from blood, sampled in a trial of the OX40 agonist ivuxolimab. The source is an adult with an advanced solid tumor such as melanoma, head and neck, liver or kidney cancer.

CDR3 nucleotides: TGTGCCAGCAGCGAGACAGGACTACACACAGATACGCAGTATTTT. Residues: CASSETGLHTDTQYF. The V and J genes are TRBV2 and TRBJ2-3; D possibly uses TRBD1 or TRBD2 (6 bases each). With 6 bases removed from V and 2 bases from J, the gap between germline ends came to 15 bases. Germline V gives CDR1 SNHLY, CDR2 FYNNEI. The CDR3 runs to 15 residues.